This entry describes one T cell receptor beta chain. TCRdb keeps only in-frame clones here, not all; method: immunoSEQ multiplex PCR. This table holds fewer than 35,000 clones, roughly four fifths found once. The CDR3 runs to 15 residues. The germline V gene has CDR1 MNHEY and CDR2 SVGAGI. The V end lost 2 bases, the J end lost 7 bases, and 14 bases lay between the germline ends. The sample is drawn from a study of T cells in narcolepsy. The sample comprised CD45RA- memory CD4+ T cells from PBMCs. The TCR comes from a human donor with narcolepsy. The chain joins TRBV6-5 to TRBJ2-2; tentative D call: TRBD2 (6 bases). The CDR3, as DNA: TGTGCCAGCAGTTACGGGGGGTTAGGGCGCGGGGAGCTGTTTTTT. This codes for CASSYGGLGRGELFF.